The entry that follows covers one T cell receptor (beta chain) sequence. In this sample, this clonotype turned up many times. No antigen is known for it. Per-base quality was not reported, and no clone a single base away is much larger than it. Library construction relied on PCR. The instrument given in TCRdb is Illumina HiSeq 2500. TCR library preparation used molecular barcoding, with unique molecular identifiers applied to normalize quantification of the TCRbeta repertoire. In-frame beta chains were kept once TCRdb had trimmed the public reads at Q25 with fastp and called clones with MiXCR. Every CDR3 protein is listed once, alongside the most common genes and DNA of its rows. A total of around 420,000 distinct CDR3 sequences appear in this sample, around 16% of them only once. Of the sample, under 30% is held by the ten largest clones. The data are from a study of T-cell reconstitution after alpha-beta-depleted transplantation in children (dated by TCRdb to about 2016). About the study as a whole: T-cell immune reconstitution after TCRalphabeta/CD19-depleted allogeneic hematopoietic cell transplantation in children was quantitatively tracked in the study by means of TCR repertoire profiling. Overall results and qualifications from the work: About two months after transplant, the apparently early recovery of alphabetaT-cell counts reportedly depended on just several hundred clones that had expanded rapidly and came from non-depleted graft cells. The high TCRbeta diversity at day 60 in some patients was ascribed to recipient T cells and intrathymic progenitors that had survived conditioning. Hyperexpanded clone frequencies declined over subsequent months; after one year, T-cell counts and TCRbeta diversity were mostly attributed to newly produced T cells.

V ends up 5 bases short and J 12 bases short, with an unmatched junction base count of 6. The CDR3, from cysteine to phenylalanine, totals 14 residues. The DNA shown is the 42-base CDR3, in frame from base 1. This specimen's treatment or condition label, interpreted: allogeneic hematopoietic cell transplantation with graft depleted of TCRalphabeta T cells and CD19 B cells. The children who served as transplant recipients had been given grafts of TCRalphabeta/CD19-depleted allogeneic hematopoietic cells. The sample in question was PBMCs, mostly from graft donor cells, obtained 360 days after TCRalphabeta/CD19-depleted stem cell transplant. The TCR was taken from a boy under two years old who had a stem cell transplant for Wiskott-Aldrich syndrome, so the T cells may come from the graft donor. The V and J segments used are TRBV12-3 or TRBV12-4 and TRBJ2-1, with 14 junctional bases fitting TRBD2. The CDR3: CASSIPGLAGAQFF. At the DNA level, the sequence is TGTGCCAGCAGTATTCCGGGACTAGCGGGAGCGCAGTTCTTC.